This T cell receptor (beta chain) was documented in a study of T cell responses to AZD1222 COVID-19 vaccine. The CDR3 length is 19 residues. In germline, CDR1 is SGHRS, CDR2 YFSETQ. V was clipped by 3 bases and J by 7 bases; unmatched bases: 21. Here immunoSEQ multiplex PCR was the method, and the copy in TCRdb shows in-frame clones only, minus some. The data hold over 20,000 clones, with 88% observed a single time. This TCR came from an adult who received the AZD1222 COVID-19 vaccine. Sequenced material: peripheral blood, taken 28 days after the second AZD1222 dose. This chain uses TRBV5-1 with TRBJ2-1; 8 bases agree with TRBD1. CDR3 DNA sequence: TGCGCCAGCAGCTCTGGTGTCAAACAGGGGGAATGGGGTAAGAATGAGCAGTTCTTC. It translates to CASSSGVKQGEWGKNEQFF.